This T cell receptor beta chain was identified during a study of T cells after yellow fever vaccination. The CDR3 covers 12 residues. CDR1 SGHTA and CDR2 FQGNSA come from the germline V gene. Trimming cost V 1 base and J 7 bases, with 6 bases left between them. This clonotype was recorded a few times. TCRdb called the 5' RACE reads again in MiXCR, with one record for every CDR3 protein. The sample lists 250,000 to 350,000 distinct CDR3 sequences, approximately 4.5% occurring once. The rearrangement joins TRBV7-2 to TRBJ2-3; D gene unclear. The material sequenced was PBMCs, taken 15 days after the yellow fever booster vaccination. This TCR derives from a young man who received the YFV17D yellow fever vaccine. Here the CDR3 DNA reads TGTGCCAGCAGCTTAGAATCAAATACGCAGTATTTT. Encoded protein: CASSLESNTQYF.